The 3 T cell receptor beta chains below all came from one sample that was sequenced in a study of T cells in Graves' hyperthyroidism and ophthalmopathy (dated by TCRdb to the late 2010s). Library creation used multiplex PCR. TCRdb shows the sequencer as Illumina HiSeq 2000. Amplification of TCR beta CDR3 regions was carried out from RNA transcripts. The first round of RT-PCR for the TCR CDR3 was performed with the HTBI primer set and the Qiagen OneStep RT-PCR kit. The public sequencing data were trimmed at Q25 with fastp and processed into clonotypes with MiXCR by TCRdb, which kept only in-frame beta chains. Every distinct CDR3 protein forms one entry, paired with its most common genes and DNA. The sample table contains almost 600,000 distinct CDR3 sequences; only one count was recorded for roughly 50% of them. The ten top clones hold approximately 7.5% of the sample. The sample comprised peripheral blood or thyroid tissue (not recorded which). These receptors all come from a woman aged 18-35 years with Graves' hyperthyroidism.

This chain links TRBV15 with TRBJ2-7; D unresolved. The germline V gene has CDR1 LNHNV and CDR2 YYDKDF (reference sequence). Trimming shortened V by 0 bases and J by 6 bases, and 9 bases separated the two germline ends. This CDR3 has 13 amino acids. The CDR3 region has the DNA TGTGCCACCAGCAGAGAGCTGACATCCGAGCAGTACTTC. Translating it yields CATSRELTSEQYF.

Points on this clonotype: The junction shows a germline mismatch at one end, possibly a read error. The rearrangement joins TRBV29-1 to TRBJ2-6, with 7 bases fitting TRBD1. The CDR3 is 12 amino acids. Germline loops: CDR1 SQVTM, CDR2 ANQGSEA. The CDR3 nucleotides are TGCAGCGTTGTTGGGACAGCGAACACTGAAGCTTTC. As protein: CSVVGTANTEAF.

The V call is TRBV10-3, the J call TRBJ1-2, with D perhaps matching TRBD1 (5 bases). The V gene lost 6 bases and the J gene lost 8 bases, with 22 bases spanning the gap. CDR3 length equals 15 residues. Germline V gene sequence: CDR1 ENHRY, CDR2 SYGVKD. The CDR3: CAISVERQGLKGYTF. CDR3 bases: TGTGCCATCAGCGTTGAACGGCAGGGTCTAAAGGGCTACACCTTC.